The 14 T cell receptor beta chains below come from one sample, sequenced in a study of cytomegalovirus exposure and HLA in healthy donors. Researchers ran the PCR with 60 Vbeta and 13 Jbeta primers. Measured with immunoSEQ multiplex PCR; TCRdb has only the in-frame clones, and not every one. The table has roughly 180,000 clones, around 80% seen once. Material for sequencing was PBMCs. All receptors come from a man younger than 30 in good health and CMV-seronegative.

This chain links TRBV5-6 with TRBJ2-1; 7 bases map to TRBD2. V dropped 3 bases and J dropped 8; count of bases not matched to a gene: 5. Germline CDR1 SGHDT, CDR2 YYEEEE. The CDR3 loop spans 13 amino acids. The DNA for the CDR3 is TGTGCCAGCAGCTCCGGTCGGGGGGATGAGCAGTTCTTC. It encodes CASSSGRGDEQFF. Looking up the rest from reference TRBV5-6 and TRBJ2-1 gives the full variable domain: DAGVTQSPTHLIKTRGQQVTLRCSPKSGHDTVSWYQQALGQGPQFIFQYYEEEERQRGNFPDRFSGHQFPNYSSELNVNALLLGDSALYLCASSSGRGDEQFFGPGTRLTVL.

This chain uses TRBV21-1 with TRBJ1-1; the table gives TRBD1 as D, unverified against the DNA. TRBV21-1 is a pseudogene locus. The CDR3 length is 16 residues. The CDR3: CASSPPGQGWYTEAFF. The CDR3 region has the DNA TGTGCCAGCAGTCCCCCCGGGCAGGGGTGGTATACTGAAGCTTTCTTT.

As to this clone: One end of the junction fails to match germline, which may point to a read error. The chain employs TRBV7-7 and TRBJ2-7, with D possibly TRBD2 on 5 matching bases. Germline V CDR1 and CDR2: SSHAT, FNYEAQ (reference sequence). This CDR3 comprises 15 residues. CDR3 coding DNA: TGTGCTAGCAGCTCGGGATCAACTAGTATCCACGAGCAGTACTTC. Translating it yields CASSSGSTSIHEQYF.

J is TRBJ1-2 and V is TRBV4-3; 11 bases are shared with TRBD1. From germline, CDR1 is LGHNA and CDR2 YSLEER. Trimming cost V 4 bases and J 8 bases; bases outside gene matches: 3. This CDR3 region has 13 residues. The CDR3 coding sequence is TGCGCCAGCAGCCCGTGGACAGGGGGCGGCTACACCTTC. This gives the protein CASSPWTGGGYTF.

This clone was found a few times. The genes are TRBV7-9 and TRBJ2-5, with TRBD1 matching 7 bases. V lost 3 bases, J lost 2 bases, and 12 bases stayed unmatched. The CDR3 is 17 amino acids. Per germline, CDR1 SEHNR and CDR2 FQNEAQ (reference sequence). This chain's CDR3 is CASSLRPGQLTQETQYF. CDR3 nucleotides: TGTGCCAGCAGCTTGCGACCGGGACAGTTAACACAAGAGACCCAGTACTTC.

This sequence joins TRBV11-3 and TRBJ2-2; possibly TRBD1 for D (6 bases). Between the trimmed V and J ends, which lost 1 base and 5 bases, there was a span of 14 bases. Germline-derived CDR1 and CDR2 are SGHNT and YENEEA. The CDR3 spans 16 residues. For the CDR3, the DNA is TGTGCCAGCAGCTTAGGGGTCAGGGGAAGGACCGGGGAGCTGTTTTTT. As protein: CASSLGVRGRTGELFF.

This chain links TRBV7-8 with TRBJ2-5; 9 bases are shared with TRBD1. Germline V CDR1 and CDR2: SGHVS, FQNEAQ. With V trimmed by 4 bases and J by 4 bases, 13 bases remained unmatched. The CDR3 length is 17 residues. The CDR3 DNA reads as TGTGCCAGCAGCTCAACCGCCGACAGGGGGGTAGGAGAGACCCAGTACTTC. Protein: CASSSTADRGVGETQYF.

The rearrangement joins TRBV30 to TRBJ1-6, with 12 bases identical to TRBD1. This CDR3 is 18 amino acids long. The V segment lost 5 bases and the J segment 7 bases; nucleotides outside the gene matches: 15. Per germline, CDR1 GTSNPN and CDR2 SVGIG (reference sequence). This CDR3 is CAWGQTEGQGARNSPLHF. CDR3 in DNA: TGTGCCTGGGGCCAAACAGAGGGACAGGGGGCAAGGAATTCACCCCTCCACTTT.

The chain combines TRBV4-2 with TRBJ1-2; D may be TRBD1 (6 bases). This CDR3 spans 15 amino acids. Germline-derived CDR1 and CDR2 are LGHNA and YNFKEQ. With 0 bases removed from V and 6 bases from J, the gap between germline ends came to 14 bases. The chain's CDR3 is CASSQDIGQPHGYTF. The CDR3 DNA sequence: TGTGCCAGCAGCCAAGATATAGGACAGCCCCATGGCTACACCTTC.

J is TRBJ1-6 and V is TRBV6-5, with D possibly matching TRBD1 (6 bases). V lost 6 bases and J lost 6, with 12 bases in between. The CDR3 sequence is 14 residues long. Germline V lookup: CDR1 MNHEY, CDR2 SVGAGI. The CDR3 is CASSWDTTNSPLHF. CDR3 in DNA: TGTGCCAGCAGCTGGGACACAACTAATTCACCCCTCCACTTT.

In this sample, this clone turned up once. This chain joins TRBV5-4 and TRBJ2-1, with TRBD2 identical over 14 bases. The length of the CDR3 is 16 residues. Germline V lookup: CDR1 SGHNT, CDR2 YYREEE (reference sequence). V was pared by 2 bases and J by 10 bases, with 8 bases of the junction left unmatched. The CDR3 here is CASSFYGLAGGEEQFF. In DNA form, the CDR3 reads TGTGCCAGCAGCTTTTATGGACTAGCGGGGGGAGAGGAGCAGTTCTTC.

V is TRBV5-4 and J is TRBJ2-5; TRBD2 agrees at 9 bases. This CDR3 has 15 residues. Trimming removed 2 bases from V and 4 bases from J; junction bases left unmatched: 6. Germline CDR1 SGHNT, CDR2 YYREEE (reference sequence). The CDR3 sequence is CASSFGGGAVETQYF. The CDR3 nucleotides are TGTGCCAGCAGCTTTGGCGGGGGGGCAGTAGAGACCCAGTACTTC.

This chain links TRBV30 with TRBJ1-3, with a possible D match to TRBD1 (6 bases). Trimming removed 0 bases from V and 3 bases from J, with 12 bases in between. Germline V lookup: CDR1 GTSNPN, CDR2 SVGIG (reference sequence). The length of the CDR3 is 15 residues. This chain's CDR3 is CAWSVLGGDGNTIYF. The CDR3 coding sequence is TGTGCCTGGAGTGTACTAGGGGGAGATGGAAACACCATATATTTT.

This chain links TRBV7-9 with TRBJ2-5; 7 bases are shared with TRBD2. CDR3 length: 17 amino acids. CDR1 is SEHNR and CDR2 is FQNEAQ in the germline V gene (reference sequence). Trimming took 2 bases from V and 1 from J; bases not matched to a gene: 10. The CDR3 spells CASSLWDGGRAQETQYF. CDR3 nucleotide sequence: TGTGCCAGCAGCTTATGGGACGGGGGGAGGGCCCAAGAGACCCAGTACTTC.